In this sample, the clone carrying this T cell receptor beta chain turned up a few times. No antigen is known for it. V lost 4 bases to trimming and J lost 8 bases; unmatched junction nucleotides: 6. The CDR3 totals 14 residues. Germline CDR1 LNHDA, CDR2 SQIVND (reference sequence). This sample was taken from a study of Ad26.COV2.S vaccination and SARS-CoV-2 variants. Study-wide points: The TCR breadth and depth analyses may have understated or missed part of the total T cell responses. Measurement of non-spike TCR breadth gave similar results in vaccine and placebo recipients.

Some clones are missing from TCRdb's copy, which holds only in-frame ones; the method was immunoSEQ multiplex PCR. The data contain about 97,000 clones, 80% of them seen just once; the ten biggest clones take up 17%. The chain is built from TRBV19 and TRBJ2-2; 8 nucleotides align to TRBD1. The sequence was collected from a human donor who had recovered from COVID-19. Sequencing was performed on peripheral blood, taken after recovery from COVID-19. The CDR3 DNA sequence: TGTGCCAGTAGTAGGACAGGGCCCGAGGGGGAGCTGTTTTTT. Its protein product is CASSRTGPEGELFF.